Below, 14 T cell receptor beta chains from the same sample are listed, as sequenced in a study of OX40 agonist ivuxolimab in advanced cancers. Assay: immunoSEQ multiplex PCR; the TCRdb copy retains only in-frame clones and omits some. Among approximately 74,000 clones listed, approximately 90% were seen once. Sequenced material: CD4+ or CD8+ T cells sorted from blood, taken in a trial of the OX40 agonist ivuxolimab. The receptors come from an adult with an advanced solid tumor such as melanoma, head and neck, liver or kidney cancer.

This chain uses TRBV6-5 with TRBJ2-7; D may be TRBD2 (6 bases). CDR3 length: 14 residues. V was pared by 2 bases and J by 2 bases, with 10 bases between. Per germline, CDR1 MNHEY and CDR2 SVGAGI. The CDR3 DNA reads TGTGCCAGCAGTTACGGACTAAGCGCCTACGAGCAGTACTTC. This codes for CASSYGLSAYEQYF.

This clone was counted a single time. The J gene is TRBJ2-3, the V gene TRBV19; D is unclear. This CDR3 has 14 amino acids. Germline CDR1 reads LNHDA; CDR2 reads SQIVND (reference sequence). V was clipped by 1 base and J by 4 bases, with 9 bases between them. The DNA for the CDR3 is TGTGCCAGTAGTATAGTCCCGGGTTCAGATACGCAGTATTTT. Translated, it gives CASSIVPGSDTQYF.

This clone was seen a single time. CDR3 coding DNA: TGCGCCAGCAGCCAAATCCGGGACAGGGGATACGAGCAGTACTTC. Amino acids: CASSQIRDRGYEQYF. The rearrangement uses TRBV4-1 and TRBJ2-7; TRBD1 agrees at 10 bases. V gave up 2 bases and J gave up 4 bases; unmatched junction bases: 5. The CDR3 is made up of 15 amino acids. Germline values: CDR1 MGHRA, CDR2 YSYEKL.

This clone was observed a few times. The J gene is TRBJ1-5, the V gene TRBV5-6; TRBD1 matches at 8 bases. CDR3 length: 15 residues. Germline V gene data show CDR1 as SGHDT and CDR2 as YYEEEE. After removal of 3 bases from V and 8 bases from J, the junction contained 10 bases not matched to a gene. The chain's CDR3 is CASSYGQGRWEPQHF. As DNA, the CDR3 is TGTGCCAGCAGCTACGGACAGGGTCGGTGGGAGCCCCAGCATTTT.

V gene TRBV2 combines with J gene TRBJ1-1; D ambiguous. V was trimmed by 2 bases and J by 3 bases, leaving 13 bases between them. The CDR3 spans 15 residues. Germline-derived CDR1 and CDR2 are SNHLY and FYNNEI. DNA of the CDR3: TGTGCCAGCAGTGAATTTGGGCCCGGAGACACTGAAGCTTTCTTT. Translating gives CASSEFGPGDTEAFF.

The chain has TRBV5-4 and TRBJ2-7; maybe TRBD2 (5 bases). V was cut by 4 bases and J by 0 bases, with 11 bases left in between. CDR1 is SGHNT, CDR2 YYREEE, per germline (reference sequence). This CDR3 has 14 amino acids. The CDR3 nucleotides read TGTGCCAGCAGCCCGTGGGGAGACTCCTACGAGCAGTACTTC. Translating it yields CASSPWGDSYEQYF.

The V call is TRBV27, the J call TRBJ1-5; D remains ambiguous. V lost 6 bases, J lost 1 base, and 13 bases lay in between. The CDR3 has 15 residues. CDR1 and CDR2 (germline): MNHEY, SMNVEV (reference sequence). The CDR3: CASSAGGWSNQPQHF. The DNA of the CDR3 is TGTGCCAGCAGCGCCGGAGGGTGGAGCAATCAGCCCCAGCATTTT.

V is TRBV6-1 and J is TRBJ2-7, with D perhaps TRBD2 (7 bases). The CDR3 runs to 15 residues. The ends were cut back, 2 bases at V and 4 bases at J, with 15 bases in the middle. CDR1 is MNHNS and CDR2 is SASEGT in the germline V gene. CDR3 loop: CASSETPGGPYEQYF. In DNA, the CDR3 is TGTGCCAGCAGTGAAACACCCGGGGGGCCTTACGAGCAGTACTTC.

This chain uses TRBV5-4 with TRBJ2-2; no firm D call. Germline CDR1 is SGHNT and CDR2 is YYREEE (reference sequence). CDR3 length: 12 residues. V dropped 4 bases and J dropped 5 bases, with 6 bases sitting between them. The CDR3: CASSLWTGELFF. The CDR3 DNA reads as TGTGCCAGCAGCCTCTGGACCGGGGAGCTGTTTTTT.

This chain joins TRBV29-1 and TRBJ1-1; D is undetermined. Germline CDR1 SQVTM, CDR2 ANQGSEA. There are 12 residues in the CDR3. Trimming stripped 4 bases from V and 5 bases from J, with 11 bases between. The DNA for the CDR3 is TGCAGCGTTGTGTACGGTTCGACTGAAGCTTTCTTT. Amino acids: CSVVYGSTEAFF.

The chain couples TRBV4-2 to TRBJ2-7; D gene uncertain. The V end lost 1 base, the J end lost 2 bases, and 6 bases lay between the germline ends. Germline V lookup: CDR1 LGHNA, CDR2 YNFKEQ. The CDR3 covers 13 residues. CDR3 in DNA: TGTGCCAGCAGCCAAGTGGGTGCCTACGAGCAGTACTTC. Protein product: CASSQVGAYEQYF.

The rearrangement joins TRBV4-3 to TRBJ2-3; the D is unclear. From germline, CDR1 is LGHNA and CDR2 YSLEER. V was shortened by 4 bases and J by 5 bases, with 4 bases between the two germline ends. This CDR3 contains 11 residues. As DNA, the CDR3 is TGCGCCAGCAGCCCCGGAGATACGCAGTATTTT. As protein: CASSPGDTQYF.

The chain is built from TRBV11-1 and TRBJ1-2; D is unresolved. The V gene lost 5 bases and the J gene lost 6 bases, with 16 bases spanning the gap. CDR3 length: 14 amino acids. Germline CDR1 SGHAT, CDR2 FQDESV (reference sequence). The CDR3 region is CASSSGPQDDGYTF. The DNA of the CDR3 is TGTGCCAGCAGCAGCGGACCTCAGGACGATGGCTACACCTTC.

The chain links TRBV6-5 to TRBJ1-1; D might be TRBD1 (6 bases). Germline V gives CDR1 MNHEY, CDR2 SVGAGI. CDR3 length: 13 residues. V dropped 4 bases and J dropped 4 bases, with 10 bases sitting between them. The CDR3 reads CASSLTGATEAFF. The DNA of the CDR3 is TGTGCCAGCAGTTTAACGGGGGCCACTGAAGCTTTCTTT.